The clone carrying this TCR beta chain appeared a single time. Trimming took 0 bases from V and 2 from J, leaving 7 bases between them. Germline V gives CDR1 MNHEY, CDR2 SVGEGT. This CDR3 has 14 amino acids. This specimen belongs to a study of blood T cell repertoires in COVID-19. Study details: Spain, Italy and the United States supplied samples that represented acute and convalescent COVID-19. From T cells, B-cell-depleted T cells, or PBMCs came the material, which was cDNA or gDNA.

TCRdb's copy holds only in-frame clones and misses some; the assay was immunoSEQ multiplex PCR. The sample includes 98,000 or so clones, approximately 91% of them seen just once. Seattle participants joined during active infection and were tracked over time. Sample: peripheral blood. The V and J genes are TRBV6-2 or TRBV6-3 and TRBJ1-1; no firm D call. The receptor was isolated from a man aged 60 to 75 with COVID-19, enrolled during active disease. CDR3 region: CASSYSGLNTEAFF. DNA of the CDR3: TGTGCCAGCAGTTACTCTGGACTCAACACTGAAGCTTTCTTT.